This TCR beta chain comes out of a study of OX40 agonist ivuxolimab in advanced cancers. V lost 4 bases and J 2 bases, leaving 3 bases between the germline ends. Per the germline V gene, CDR1 is MNHNY and CDR2 is SVGAGI (reference sequence). This CDR3 has 12 amino acids. To note about this clone: Its antigen is still unknown.

Measured with immunoSEQ multiplex PCR; TCRdb has only the in-frame clones, and not every one. The repertoire holds around 62,000 clones, about 89% seen once, with roughly 0.99% in the top ten. Notes on the study in general: Researchers did not establish what antigens the expanded peripheral T cells target.

The specimen was CD4+ or CD8+ T cells sorted from blood, collected in a trial of the OX40 agonist ivuxolimab. This sequence originates from an adult with an advanced solid tumor such as melanoma, head and neck, liver or kidney cancer. The V call is TRBV6-6, the J call TRBJ1-5; no reliable D call. The CDR3 loop reads CASSLGNQPQHF. CDR3 nucleotides: TGTGCCAGCAGTTTGGGCAATCAGCCCCAGCATTTT.